These 21 T cell receptor beta chains were all obtained from the same sample, sequenced in a study of shared clonotypes between healthy human individuals. Profiled with immunoSEQ multiplex PCR; TCRdb holds only in-frame clones, not every one. The data show over a million clones, 75% to 80% seen once. The source material was memory CD4+ T cells from PBMCs. Stated subset: CD45RA-negative fraction. The receptors stem from a man aged 18 to 30 in good health. Some clones in this sample may be carry-over from other donors' samples.

The chain combines TRBV7-8 with TRBJ1-5, with no clear D. The CDR3 runs to 15 residues. The germline V gene encodes CDR1 SGHVS and CDR2 FQNEAQ. V lost 2 bases, J lost 6 bases, and 14 bases lay in between. The CDR3 is CASSLQAGSSQPQHF. The CDR3 DNA reads TGTGCCAGCAGCTTACAGGCAGGATCAAGTCAGCCCCAGCATTTT.

The genes are TRBV11-2 and TRBJ2-2; possibly TRBD2 for D (5 bases). Germline CDR1 reads SGHAT; CDR2 reads FQNNGV. Trimming removed 6 bases at V and 0 bases at J, with 14 bases between. The CDR3 consists of 16 residues. The CDR3 nucleotides are TGTGCCAGCAGGTCGGTTAGCGCACCGAACACCGGGGAGCTGTTTTTT. Translation: CASRSVSAPNTGELFF. Full variable domain (missing parts from reference TRBV11-2 and TRBJ2-2): EAGVAQSPRYKIIEKRQSVAFWCNPISGHATLYWYQQILGQGPKLLIQFQNNGVVDDSQLPKDRFSAERLKGVDSTLKIQPAKLEDSAVYLCASRSVSAPNTGELFFGEGSRLTVL.

The gene calls are TRBV30 and TRBJ2-6, with D possibly being TRBD1 (5 bases). Trimming cost V 8 bases and J 12 bases, with 26 bases left between them. Germline assignment: CDR1 GTSNPN and CDR2 SVGIG (reference sequence). There are 15 residues in the CDR3. CDR3 sequence (DNA): TGTGCCGGGATGCCGAGGACACCCCGATTCGGCGTCCTGACTTTC. Its translation is CAGMPRTPRFGVLTF.

This chain uses TRBV7-7 with TRBJ2-2, with TRBD1 matching over 7 bases. Germline lookup yields CDR1 SSHAT and CDR2 FNYEAQ (reference sequence). V was clipped by 6 bases and J by 4 bases; unmatched bases: 8. This CDR3 region has 15 residues. CDR3 residues: CASSPGQVSTGELFF. Written as DNA, the CDR3 is TGTGCCAGCAGTCCCGGACAGGTATCCACCGGGGAGCTGTTTTTT.

This chain joins TRBV5-1 and TRBJ1-2; D uncertain. With 4 bases removed from V and 2 bases from J, the gap between germline ends came to 9 bases. The CDR3 is 13 amino acids. Germline CDR1 SGHRS, CDR2 YFSETQ. The CDR3: CASSRGLNYGYTF. Written as DNA, the CDR3 is TGCGCCAGCAGCCGCGGACTAAACTATGGCTACACCTTC.

The chain employs TRBV10-3 and TRBJ2-3; 7 nucleotides agree with TRBD2. Losses at the gene ends were 7 bases for V and 0 bases for J; bases not matched to a gene: 4. Germline CDR1 is ENHRY and CDR2 is SYGVKD. This CDR3 region has 14 residues. The CDR3 here is CAITASGSTDTQYF. CDR3 DNA sequence: TGTGCCATCACTGCTAGCGGTAGCACAGATACGCAGTATTTT.

This clone was detected once. The chain is built from TRBV11-3 and TRBJ2-7; weak D call: TRBD1 (6 bases). Germline V gives CDR1 SGHNT, CDR2 YENEEA. Trimming took 4 bases from V and 8 from J, leaving 12 bases between them. This CDR3 spans 12 amino acids. CDR3 amino acids: CASSSRGGKQYF. The CDR3 DNA follows: TGTGCCAGCAGCTCAAGAGGGGGTAAGCAGTACTTC.

The chain uses TRBV10-3 and TRBJ1-3, with a possible D match to TRBD1 (5 bases). CDR1 and CDR2 (germline): ENHRY, SYGVKD. This CDR3 contains 16 residues. V dropped 10 bases and J dropped 0 bases, with 19 bases sitting between them. The CDR3 here is CATASQVTTSGNTIYF. In DNA, the CDR3 is TGTGCCACGGCCTCACAGGTCACTACCTCTGGAAACACCATATATTTT.

This clone was recorded only once. The chain joins TRBV6-1 to TRBJ2-2, with 7 nucleotides matching TRBD1. Trimming cost V 1 base and J 9 bases; bases outside gene matches: 8. Looked up from germline, CDR1 is MNHNS and CDR2 is SASEGT. The CDR3 is 15 amino acids. CDR3 in DNA: TGTGCCAGCAGTGAAGAAGGGGGCGCATCCAGGGAGCTGTTTTTT. Its protein is CASSEEGGASRELFF.

The V and J genes are TRBV19 and TRBJ1-2, with 8 positions matching TRBD1. The germline gives CDR1 LNHDA, CDR2 SQIVND (reference sequence). The ends lost 3 bases at V and 10 bases at J; junction bases unmatched: 4. The CDR3 loop spans 12 amino acids. The CDR3 is CASSMGQEIYTF. The CDR3 DNA reads as TGTGCCAGTAGTATGGGACAGGAGATCTACACCTTC.

This clone was seen once. The chain joins TRBV28 to TRBJ2-7, with TRBD1 as a possible D gene (6 bases). Germline V CDR1 and CDR2: MDHEN, SYDVKM. The CDR3 contains 13 residues. Between the trimmed V and J ends, which lost 7 bases and 5 bases, there was a span of 15 bases. The CDR3 nucleotides are TGTGCCAGCATGGGACACCCTATCGACGAGCAGTACTTC. It yields the protein CASMGHPIDEQYF.

This clone was detected only once. The chain uses TRBV7-2 and TRBJ2-5, with TRBD2 matching over 8 bases. Per germline, CDR1 SGHTA and CDR2 FQGNSA. The CDR3 spans 19 residues. V shed 1 base and J 2 bases; nucleotides not matched to a gene: 15. The DNA of the CDR3 is TGTGCCAGCAGCTTAGTGAGTGCTAGCGGGTTGGGGCCTCAAGAGACCCAGTACTTC. As protein: CASSLVSASGLGPQETQYF. Full variable domain (outside the CDR3, taken from reference TRBV7-2 and TRBJ2-5): GAGVSQSPSNKVTEKGKDVELRCDPISGHTALYWYRQSLGQGLEFLIYFQGNSAPDKSGLPSDRFSAERTGGSVSTLTIQRTQQEDSAVYLCASSLVSASGLGPQETQYFGPGTRLLVL.

The chain recombines TRBV4-1 with TRBJ1-1; D is perhaps TRBD1 (5 bases). V dropped 3 bases and J dropped 10 bases, with 12 bases sitting between them. Germline CDR1 is MGHRA and CDR2 is YSYEKL. CDR3 length equals 12 residues. The CDR3 DNA reads TGCGCCAGCAGCCATCGGGCAGGGCGAGCTTTCTTT. Its translation is CASSHRAGRAFF.

The chain employs TRBV5-4 and TRBJ2-1; no definite D call. The CDR3 runs to 13 residues. V shed 0 bases and J shed 7 bases, with 8 bases lying between them. Germline V gives CDR1 SGHNT, CDR2 YYREEE (reference sequence). CDR3: CASSLAPQNEQFF. The DNA for the CDR3 is TGTGCCAGCAGCTTGGCCCCTCAGAATGAGCAGTTCTTC.

This clone has just a few counts. The chain has TRBV2 and TRBJ2-5; the match to TRBD2 covers 8 bases. CDR1 and CDR2 (germline): SNHLY, FYNNEI. V trimming: 6 bases; J trimming: 5 bases; junction bases outside the gene matches: 11. The CDR3 loop spans 15 amino acids. For the CDR3, the DNA is TGTGCCAGCAGACCCACTAGCGGTCGGTCGGAGACCCAGTACTTC. Its translation is CASRPTSGRSETQYF.

A single count supports this clone. This chain links TRBV5-1 with TRBJ2-7, with 13 bases that match TRBD2. Germline V lookup: CDR1 SGHRS, CDR2 YFSETQ. CDR3 size: 15 residues. Losses at the gene ends were 4 bases for V and 2 bases for J; bases not matched to a gene: 3. The CDR3 reads CASSPGTSGTYEQYF. The CDR3 region has the DNA TGCGCCAGCAGCCCGGGGACTAGCGGGACCTACGAGCAGTACTTC.

The chain has TRBV28 and TRBJ2-7, with 8 bases fitting TRBD1. The J segment lost 1 base and the V segment lost 2 bases, leaving 4 bases of the junction unmatched. This CDR3 comprises 15 residues. Germline CDR1 and CDR2: MDHEN and SYDVKM. For the CDR3, the DNA is TGTGCCAGCAGTTTACAGGGGGCCCGGTCCTACGAGCAGTACTTC. It encodes CASSLQGARSYEQYF.

The rearrangement links TRBV2 to TRBJ2-3; 11 bases fit TRBD2. V lost 6 bases to trimming and J lost 1 base; unmatched junction nucleotides: 3. The CDR3 loop spans 15 amino acids. From germline, CDR1 is SNHLY and CDR2 FYNNEI. In nucleotides, the CDR3 is TGTGCCAGCAGGACTAGCGGGAAGGGCACAGATACGCAGTATTTT. Amino acids: CASRTSGKGTDTQYF. Full variable domain (rest looked up from reference TRBV2 and TRBJ2-3): EPEVTQTPSHQVTQMGQEVILRCVPISNHLYFYWYRQILGQKVEFLVSFYNNEISEKSEIFDDQFSVERPDGSNFTLKIRSTKLEDSAMYFCASRTSGKGTDTQYFGPGTRLTVL.

The genes are TRBV10-3 and TRBJ1-5; D is possibly TRBD1 (5 bases). Between the trimmed V and J ends, which lost 6 bases and 2 bases, there was a span of 14 bases. Germline V CDR1 and CDR2: ENHRY, SYGVKD. The CDR3 has 15 amino acids. The CDR3 sequence is CAIRGGPRGNQPQHF. In DNA form, the CDR3 reads TGTGCCATCAGGGGGGGACCACGGGGCAATCAGCCCCAGCATTTT.

At least ten counts were recorded for this clone. The genes are TRBV15 and TRBJ2-7; TRBD2 might be the D (6 bases). V was trimmed by 5 bases and J by 4 bases, leaving 15 bases between them. Germline lookup yields CDR1 LNHNV and CDR2 YYDKDF (reference sequence). The CDR3 has 14 amino acids. CDR3: CATSPRTGVYEQYF. The CDR3 region has the DNA TGTGCCACCAGCCCCCGGACGGGAGTATACGAGCAGTACTTC. Complete variable domain (other parts from reference TRBV15 and TRBJ2-7): DAMVIQNPRYQVTQFGKPVTLSCSQTLNHNVMYWYQQKSSQAPKLLFHYYDKDFNNEADTPDNFQSRRPNTSFCFLDIRSPGLGDTAMYLCATSPRTGVYEQYFGPGTRLTVT.

This chain joins TRBV2 and TRBJ2-3, with unresolved D. Per germline, CDR1 SNHLY and CDR2 FYNNEI. This CDR3 comprises 12 residues. Trimming stripped 6 bases from V and 3 bases from J, with 7 bases between. The CDR3 DNA is TGTGCCAGCAGCGGCATAACAGATACGCAGTATTTT. Amino acids: CASSGITDTQYF.